Shown below are 23 T cell receptor beta chains from a single sample sequenced in a study of a mutant IDH1 vaccine in newly diagnosed glioma. TCRdb's copy holds only in-frame clones and misses some; the assay was immunoSEQ multiplex PCR. Of about 46,000 clones in the sample, 85% to 95% were seen once. Stated time point: week 35, safety follow-up. The content of each vaccine dose was 300 ug of mutant IDH1 20-mer peptide, and topical imiquimod accompanied it. No antigen has been assigned to these receptors. Sample: PBMCs, taken from a glioma patient whose treatment included an IDH1 peptide vaccine. The receptors were gathered from a man in his fifties or sixties with glioma.

The V and J genes are TRBV7-6 and TRBJ2-1; D possibly corresponds to TRBD2 (6 bases). The V and J ends lost 5 bases and 12 bases respectively, with 26 bases between them. CDR1 and CDR2 (germline): SGHVS, FNYEAQ. The CDR3 is 16 amino acids. The CDR3 nucleotides are TGTGCCAGCAGCCGACGTGGGGACTCGGGTTCAGGAGGGCAGTTCTTC. Translation: CASSRRGDSGSGGQFF.

The V gene is TRBV28, the J gene TRBJ2-5; TRBD2 might be the D (6 bases). V lost 7 bases and J 5 bases, leaving 14 bases between the germline ends. The CDR3 has 13 residues. Per the germline V gene, CDR1 is MDHEN and CDR2 is SYDVKM. The CDR3 loop is CASMSPGVETQYF. In DNA, the CDR3 is TGTGCCAGCATGAGTCCGGGAGTGGAGACCCAGTACTTC.

The chain recombines TRBV28 with TRBJ2-7; D might be TRBD1 or TRBD2, each matching 6 bases. Trimming removed 7 bases at V and 0 bases at J, with 13 bases between. Germline V gene data show CDR1 as MDHEN and CDR2 as SYDVKM. The CDR3 sequence is 14 residues long. The CDR3 protein is CASNLRGASYEQYF. In DNA, the CDR3 is TGTGCCAGCAACCTAAGGGGGGCCTCCTACGAGCAGTACTTC.

The chain uses TRBV19 and TRBJ2-7; the D gene is possibly TRBD2 (7 bases). This CDR3 region has 15 residues. V lost 2 bases and J lost 1, with 12 bases in between. Germline assignment: CDR1 LNHDA and CDR2 SQIVND (reference sequence). The chain's CDR3 is CASSIQGGVSYEQYF. CDR3 in DNA: TGTGCCAGTAGTATACAAGGGGGGGTATCCTACGAGCAGTACTTC.

The J gene is TRBJ2-7, the V gene TRBV2, with TRBD1 matching over 8 bases. Losses at the gene ends were 4 bases for V and 2 bases for J; bases not matched to a gene: 7. This CDR3 contains 15 residues. In germline, CDR1 is SNHLY, CDR2 FYNNEI. The CDR3 is CASSANRGITYEQYF. The DNA of the CDR3 is TGTGCCAGCAGTGCTAACAGGGGGATCACCTACGAGCAGTACTTC.

The chain links TRBV7-2 to TRBJ1-4, with 11 bases identical to TRBD1. The CDR3 contains 17 residues. V dropped 1 base and J dropped 4; count of bases not matched to a gene: 5. Germline CDR1 reads SGHTA; CDR2 reads FQGNSA. The CDR3, as DNA: TGTGCCAGCAGCTTAGTGAGGGGACAGGGGGTTAATGAAAAACTGTTTTTT. Amino acids: CASSLVRGQGVNEKLFF.

V gene TRBV7-2 combines with J gene TRBJ1-5; TRBD1 matches 8 bases. The trim removed 2 bases at V and 3 bases at J, leaving 3 bases unmatched. Germline CDR1 SGHTA, CDR2 FQGNSA. The CDR3 length is 15 residues. CDR3 coding DNA: TGTGCCAGCAGCTTACTGGACAGGGACAATCAGCCCCAGCATTTT. As protein: CASSLLDRDNQPQHF.

The rearrangement uses TRBV19 and TRBJ2-6; 8 bases are a match to TRBD1. In germline, CDR1 is LNHDA, CDR2 SQIVND (reference sequence). Germline trimming cut 7 bases from V and 0 bases from J; bases unmatched to any gene: 8. The CDR3 contains 17 residues. The CDR3 loop is CASNPGTGVSGANVLTF. In nucleotides, the CDR3 is TGTGCCAGTAACCCGGGGACAGGAGTCTCTGGGGCCAACGTCCTGACTTTC.

In DNA, the CDR3 is TGTGCCAGCAGCTTAGCGGGGGGTAATCAGCCCCAGCATTTT. Its protein product is CASSLAGGNQPQHF. This chain joins TRBV7-2 and TRBJ1-5, with a possible D match to TRBD1 (5 bases). There are 14 residues in the CDR3. V gave up 0 bases and J gave up 4 bases, with 7 bases separating them. Germline loops: CDR1 SGHTA, CDR2 FQGNSA.

CDR3 in amino acids: CASSDGSTSTYQETQYF. The CDR3 nucleotides read TGCGCCAGCAGTGACGGAAGTACTAGCACTTACCAAGAGACCCAGTACTTC. V usage is TRBV10-2 and J usage is TRBJ2-5, with a weak D call TRBD2 (6 bases). This CDR3 has 17 residues. The germline gives CDR1 WSHSY, CDR2 SAAADI. V gave up 3 bases and J gave up 0 bases, with 17 bases separating them.

This clone was recorded once. This chain links TRBV7-2 with TRBJ2-5; D remains ambiguous. The V end lost 7 bases, the J end lost 5 bases, and 11 bases lay between the germline ends. This CDR3 spans 12 amino acids. CDR1 is SGHTA and CDR2 is FQGNSA in the germline V gene. In nucleotides, the CDR3 is TGTGCCAGCACCGCATGGGCCGAGACCCAGTACTTC. Translation: CASTAWAETQYF.

Here the CDR3 reads CASSSTGGQETQYF. The DNA of the CDR3 is TGCGCCAGCAGCTCTACAGGGGGCCAAGAGACCCAGTACTTC. This chain joins TRBV5-1 and TRBJ2-5, with 8 bases that match TRBD1. The CDR3 has 14 residues. CDR1 is SGHRS and CDR2 is YFSETQ in the germline V gene. Trimming removed 3 bases from V and 1 base from J; junction bases left unmatched: 2.

This chain uses TRBV7-6 with TRBJ2-5; 7 bases map to TRBD1. The V gene's germline CDR1 is SGHVS and CDR2 FNYEAQ. This CDR3 contains 15 residues. The V gene end was trimmed by 2 bases and the J gene end by 4 bases; junction bases not matched to a gene: 7. CDR3 amino acids: CASSLYQGERETQYF. The DNA for the CDR3 is TGTGCCAGCAGCTTATACCAGGGGGAGAGAGAGACCCAGTACTTC. Variable domain in full (rest from reference TRBV7-6 and TRBJ2-5): GAGVSQSPRYKVTKRGQDVALRCDPISGHVSLYWYRQALGQGPEFLTYFNYEAQQDKSGLPNDRFSAERPEGSISTLTIQRTEQRDSAMYRCASSLYQGERETQYFGPGTRLLVL.

The rearrangement links TRBV9 to TRBJ1-6; D is ambiguous. V lost 0 bases to trimming and J lost 6 bases, with 10 bases between them. There are 15 residues in the CDR3. Germline lookup yields CDR1 SGDLS and CDR2 YYNGEE. The DNA of the CDR3 is TGTGCCAGCAGCGTAGATTTCGGTGGTAATTCACCCCTCCACTTT. It is translated as CASSVDFGGNSPLHF.

The sample holds one count of this clone. The chain is built from TRBV9 and TRBJ2-2; 10 nucleotides match TRBD2. The CDR3 covers 18 residues. Germline values: CDR1 SGDLS, CDR2 YYNGEE. The J segment lost 1 base and the V segment lost 0 bases, leaving 6 bases of the junction unmatched. CDR3: CASSVARTSGLNTGELFF. The CDR3 nucleotides are TGTGCCAGCAGCGTAGCCCGGACTAGCGGATTGAACACCGGGGAGCTGTTTTTT.

This chain uses TRBV9 with TRBJ2-7, with D perhaps matching TRBD1 or TRBD2 (5 bases each). V lost 4 bases, J lost 2 bases, and 16 bases lay in between. Looked up from germline, CDR1 is SGDLS and CDR2 is YYNGEE. This CDR3 has 15 amino acids. CDR3 nucleotides: TGTGCCAGCAGCCCTAGTGAGGGGAGCACCTACGAGCAGTACTTC. Protein product: CASSPSEGSTYEQYF.

CDR3 coding DNA: TGTGCCAGCAGTTTGGCGGGAGGGGGTGAGCAGTACTTC. This sequence encodes CASSLAGGGEQYF. V usage is TRBV27 and J usage is TRBJ2-7, with TRBD2 matching over 9 bases. Germline V gene data show CDR1 as MNHEY and CDR2 as SMNVEV (reference sequence). This CDR3 spans 13 amino acids. After removal of 3 bases from V and 7 bases from J, the junction contained 4 bases not matched to a gene.

This chain joins TRBV29-1 and TRBJ2-7; tentatively, D is TRBD1 (5 bases). In germline, CDR1 is SQVTM, CDR2 ANQGSEA. V dropped 8 bases and J dropped 6 bases, with 14 bases sitting between them. The CDR3 runs to 11 residues. CDR3 nucleotide sequence: TGCAGCATCCGAAGGGGTCGCGAGCAGTACTTC. It yields the protein CSIRRGREQYF.

J is TRBJ2-1 and V is TRBV30; D is unclear. Germline CDR1 and CDR2: GTSNPN and SVGIG (reference sequence). The CDR3 is 14 amino acids. Trimming stripped 3 bases from V and 0 bases from J, with 9 bases between. CDR3 sequence reads: CAWRFVSSYNEQFF. The DNA for the CDR3 is TGTGCCTGGAGGTTCGTAAGCTCCTACAATGAGCAGTTCTTC.

This sequence joins TRBV28 and TRBJ2-7; the D gene could be TRBD1 or TRBD2 (6 bases each). The germline V gene encodes CDR1 MDHEN and CDR2 SYDVKM. The CDR3 is made up of 15 amino acids. The germline V and J ends were trimmed by 7 bases and 4 bases, with 20 bases remaining between them. DNA of the CDR3: TGTGCCAGCACACGGGGGCGCGGGATGAATTACGAGCAGTACTTC. It is translated as CASTRGRGMNYEQYF.

CDR3 region: CSVAGTATAGANVLTF. Here the CDR3 DNA reads TGCAGCGTCGCCGGGACAGCTACCGCTGGGGCCAACGTCCTGACTTTC. The chain has TRBV29-1 and TRBJ2-6; TRBD1 aligns across 7 bases. This CDR3 contains 16 residues. The germline gives CDR1 SQVTM, CDR2 ANQGSEA. V lost 6 bases, J lost 2 bases, and 10 bases stayed unmatched.

This clone came up once. This chain joins TRBV15 and TRBJ1-2; D might be TRBD1 (5 bases). The CDR3 is 14 amino acids. Trimming left V 0 bases short and J 3 bases short, with 8 bases between. Germline lookup yields CDR1 LNHNV and CDR2 YYDKDF (reference sequence). The CDR3 loop reads CATSREGGDYGYTF. CDR3 coding DNA: TGTGCCACCAGCAGAGAGGGGGGGGACTATGGCTACACCTTC.

This sequence joins TRBV9 and TRBJ2-1, with TRBD2 as a possible D gene (6 bases). CDR3 length: 16 amino acids. Germline CDR1 is SGDLS and CDR2 is YYNGEE. V was trimmed by 3 bases and J by 0 bases, leaving 13 bases between them. The CDR3 is CASSAQLANSYNEQFF. For the CDR3, the DNA is TGTGCCAGCAGCGCCCAGCTAGCGAACTCCTACAATGAGCAGTTCTTC. The full variable domain, in which reference TRBV9 and TRBJ2-1 provide the parts outside the CDR3, is DSGVTQTPKHLITATGQRVTLRCSPRSGDLSVYWYQQSLDQGLQFLIQYYNGEERAKGNILERFSAQQFPDLHSELNLSSLELGDSALYFCASSAQLANSYNEQFFGPGTRLTVL.